This T cell receptor (beta chain) was documented in a study of blood T cell repertoires in COVID-19 (dated by TCRdb to the early 2020s). Background on the whole study: The collaborator samples originated in the United States, Italy and Spain and spanned the acute and convalescent phases of COVID-19. The repertoires were released in a freely available public database intended as a resource for research on the immune response to SARS-CoV-2. Deeply sampled blood TCRbeta repertoires from subjects exposed to, actively infected with, or recovered from COVID-19 were included in the dataset. The material from the prospective study consisted of cDNA or gDNA derived from T cells, B-cell-depleted T cells, or PBMCs. The sample metadata nearly always contained a de-identified subject ID, COVID-19 status, age in years and sex. Where HLA class I and class II types were available, the types were taken from metadata supplied by the sample provider, not from assay-based typing. Samples came from the ongoing ImmuneRACE study (first 160 participants) plus 1,254 subjects from 6 global collaborators.

For this clone: The specificity of this receptor is unknown. Base quality data are lacking; no much larger clone is found one base away.

CDR1 and CDR2, per the germline V gene, are MNHEY and SVGEGT. V loses 1 base of germline sequence and J loses 10 bases, and the interval between the two ends is 16 bases. Reading from cysteine to phenylalanine, the CDR3 counts 14 amino acids. Only the CDR3 region is kept as DNA, spanning 42 bases read in frame from base 1. One collaborating source in Seattle enrolled patients while the patients were actively infected and followed the patients over time throughout the course of disease. Each collaborating institution followed its own protocols to collect whole blood in K2EDTA tubes. For TCRbeta analysis, collaborators shipped samples in one of three forms: frozen whole blood, isolated PBMCs, or DNA extracted from either of those sample types. TCRbeta CDR3 regions were amplified from genomic DNA using the immunoSEQ Assay, a bias-controlled multiplex PCR. The authors processed their data as follows. The number of nucleated cells in each sample was estimated from the amplification of reference gene primers within the assay. Sequence reads were collapsed and filtered to measure the absolute abundance of every unique TCRbeta CDR3 rearrangement. Productive Simpson clonality was computed per sample as the square root of Simpson's diversity index over productive rearrangements. TCRdb stores this immuneACCESS table with in-frame sequences only. Part of the clones is absent; in the studies checked, under half of the shortfall reflects unresolved V genes, and no reason is known for the rest. The V and J calls and clone size are taken from that table; D and trimming were inferred from the DNA. In all, the sample holds about 170,000 clones, and around four fifths of those were seen once. 2.5% to 3% of the sample is held by the ten biggest clonotypes.

Here is what the overall study found, with its caveats: How much clinical and demographic metadata was included differed by source and by participant, and the metadata was provided uncurated.

The chain couples TRBV6-2 or TRBV6-3 to TRBJ1-2; matching of 6 bases hints at TRBD1 as the D gene. This receptor was taken from a woman over 75 with COVID-19, enrolled during active disease. Sequences were obtained from peripheral blood. The bases are TGTGCCAGCAGTTACTGGGGGCCCTCTCTCGACTACACCTTC. Its product reads: CASSYWGPSLDYTF.